Following are 6 T cell receptor beta chains from one sample sequenced in a study of T cell responses to AZD1222 COVID-19 vaccine. TCRdb's copy holds only in-frame clones and misses some; the assay was immunoSEQ multiplex PCR. Of about 60,000 clones in the sample, less than 90% were seen once. The sequencing used peripheral blood, collected on day 0 of AZD1222 vaccination. Every receptor here comes from an adult in good health.

The rearrangement links TRBV6-5 to TRBJ1-5; TRBD1 aligns across 8 bases. From germline, CDR1 is MNHEY and CDR2 SVGAGI. With 8 bases clipped from V and 6 bases from J, the junction kept 12 bases outside the gene matches. The CDR3 spans 15 residues. CDR3 loop: CASSNRAGGGQPQHF. As DNA, the CDR3 is TGTGCCAGCTCAAACCGGGCAGGGGGCGGTCAGCCCCAGCATTTT.

The CDR3 DNA is TGTGCCAGTAGCGGAGGTATTACGCAGTATTTT. Encoded protein: CASSGGITQYF. The gene calls are TRBV19 and TRBJ2-3; D is possibly TRBD2 (5 bases). Trimming shortened V by 6 bases and J by 8 bases, and 9 bases separated the two germline ends. The V gene's germline CDR1 is LNHDA and CDR2 SQIVND (reference sequence). The CDR3 consists of 11 residues.

Comments on this clone: The sample holds other DNA sequences that translate to the same CDR3. This chain connects TRBV7-8 to TRBJ1-1; TRBD1 is a possible D gene (5 bases). Trimming stripped 1 base from V and 4 bases from J, with 7 bases between. CDR3 length equals 13 residues. Germline V gene lookup returns CDR1 SGHVS and CDR2 FQNEAQ. CDR3: CASSLGTLTEAFF. The CDR3 DNA reads TGTGCCAGCAGCTTAGGGACACTCACTGAAGCTTTCTTT.

The CDR3 loop is CASSPPDTEAFF. DNA of the CDR3: TGTGCCAGCAGCCCCCCGGACACTGAAGCTTTCTTT. The rearrangement uses TRBV9 and TRBJ1-1; no definite D call. In germline, CDR1 is SGDLS, CDR2 YYNGEE. The CDR3 has 12 residues. Trimming removed 4 bases at V and 3 bases at J, with 7 bases between. The full variable domain, its missing parts supplied by reference TRBV9 and TRBJ1-1, is DSGVTQTPKHLITATGQRVTLRCSPRSGDLSVYWYQQSLDQGLQFLIQYYNGEERAKGNILERFSAQQFPDLHSELNLSSLELGDSALYFCASSPPDTEAFFGQGTRLTVV.

This sequence joins TRBV2 and TRBJ1-1; no reliable D call. V dropped 5 bases and J dropped 1 base, with 5 bases sitting between them. The CDR3 is made up of 12 amino acids. Germline V gene sequence: CDR1 SNHLY, CDR2 FYNNEI. The CDR3 here is CASSHRNTEAFF. As DNA, the CDR3 is TGTGCCAGCAGTCACCGGAACACTGAAGCTTTCTTT.

This chain joins TRBV7-3 and TRBJ2-2, with 12 bases fitting TRBD2. The CDR3 spans 15 residues. Per the germline V gene, CDR1 is SGHTA and CDR2 is FQGTGA. V shed 4 bases, J shed 5 bases, and the junction held 2 bases outside the gene matches. This CDR3 is CASSSGLAGTGELFF. The CDR3, as DNA: TGTGCCAGCAGCTCCGGACTAGCGGGGACCGGGGAGCTGTTTTTT.